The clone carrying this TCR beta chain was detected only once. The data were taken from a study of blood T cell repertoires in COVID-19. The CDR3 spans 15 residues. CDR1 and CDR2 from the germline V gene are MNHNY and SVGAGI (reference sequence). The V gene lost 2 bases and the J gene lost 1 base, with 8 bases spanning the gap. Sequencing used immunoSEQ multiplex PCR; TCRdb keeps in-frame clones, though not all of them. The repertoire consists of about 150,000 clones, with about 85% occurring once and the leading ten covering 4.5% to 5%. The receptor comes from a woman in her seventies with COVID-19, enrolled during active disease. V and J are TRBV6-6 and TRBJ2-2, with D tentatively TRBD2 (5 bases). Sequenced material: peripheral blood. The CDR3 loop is CASSYLEGNTGELFF. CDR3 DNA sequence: TGTGCCAGCAGTTACCTTGAGGGGAACACCGGGGAGCTGTTTTTT.